Sequencing of this T cell receptor beta chain was carried out in a study of T-cell reconstitution after alpha-beta-depleted transplantation in children. Study-level findings and limits: Reportedly, alpha-beta T cells present about two months post-transplant originated from several hundred expanded clones of graft origin.

Looked up from germline, CDR1 is DFQATT and CDR2 is SNEGSKA (reference sequence). V shed 2 bases and J 5 bases; nucleotides not matched to a gene: 10. This CDR3 contains 16 residues. This clonotype is judged medium-sized. Its antigen is not identified. Unique molecular identifiers were incorporated during preparation of the TCRbeta library. TCRdb recomputed calls from the PCR reads with MiXCR, one row per CDR3 protein. The data contain about 120,000 distinct CDR3 sequences, about 21% of them singletons. V is TRBV20-1 and J is TRBJ2-1; 9 bases match TRBD1. The source of this sequence is a male patient aged 2 to 10 who had a stem cell transplant for chronic granulomatous disease, so the T cells may come from the graft donor. The material sequenced was PBMCs, mostly from graft donor cells, taken 180 days after TCRalphabeta/CD19-depleted stem cell transplant. Written as DNA, the CDR3 is TGCAGTGCTAGATTACCGGGACAGGGTAGAGACAATGAGCAGTTCTTC. Its translation: CSARLPGQGRDNEQFF.